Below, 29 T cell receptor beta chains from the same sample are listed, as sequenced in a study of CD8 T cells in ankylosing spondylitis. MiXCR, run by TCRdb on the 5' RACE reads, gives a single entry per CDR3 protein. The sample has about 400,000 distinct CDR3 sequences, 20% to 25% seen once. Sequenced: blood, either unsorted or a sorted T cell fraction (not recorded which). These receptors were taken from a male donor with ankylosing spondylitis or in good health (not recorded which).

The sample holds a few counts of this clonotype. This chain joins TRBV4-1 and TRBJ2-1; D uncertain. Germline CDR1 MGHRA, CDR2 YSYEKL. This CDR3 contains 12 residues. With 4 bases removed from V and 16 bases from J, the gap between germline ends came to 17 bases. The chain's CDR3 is CASSPADVPPFF. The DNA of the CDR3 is TGCGCCAGCAGCCCGGCCGATGTGCCCCCCTTCTTC.

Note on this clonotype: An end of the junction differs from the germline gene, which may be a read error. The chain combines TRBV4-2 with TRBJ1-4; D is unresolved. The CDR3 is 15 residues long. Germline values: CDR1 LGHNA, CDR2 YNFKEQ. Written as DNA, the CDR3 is TGTGCCAGCAGTCAAGACTCTCCAACTAATGAAAAACTGTTTTTT. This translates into CASSQDSPTNEKLFF.

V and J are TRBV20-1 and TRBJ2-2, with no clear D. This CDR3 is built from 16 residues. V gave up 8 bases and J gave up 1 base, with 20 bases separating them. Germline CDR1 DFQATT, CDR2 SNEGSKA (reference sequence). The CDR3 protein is CSSSVGEARNTGELFF. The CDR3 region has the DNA TGCAGTTCATCAGTCGGTGAAGCTAGGAACACCGGGGAGCTGTTTTTT.

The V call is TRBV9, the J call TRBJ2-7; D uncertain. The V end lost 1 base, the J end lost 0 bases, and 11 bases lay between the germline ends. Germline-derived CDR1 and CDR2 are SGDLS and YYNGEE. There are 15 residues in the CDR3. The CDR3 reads CASSVNDGYSYEQYF. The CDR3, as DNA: TGTGCCAGCAGCGTAAACGACGGATACTCCTACGAGCAGTACTTC.

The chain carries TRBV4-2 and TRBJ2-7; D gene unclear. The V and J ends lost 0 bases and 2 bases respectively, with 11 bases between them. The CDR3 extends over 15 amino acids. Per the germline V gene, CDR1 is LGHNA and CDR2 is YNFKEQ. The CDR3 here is CASSQDHDMTYEQYF. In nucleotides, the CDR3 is TGTGCCAGCAGCCAAGATCATGACATGACCTACGAGCAGTACTTC.

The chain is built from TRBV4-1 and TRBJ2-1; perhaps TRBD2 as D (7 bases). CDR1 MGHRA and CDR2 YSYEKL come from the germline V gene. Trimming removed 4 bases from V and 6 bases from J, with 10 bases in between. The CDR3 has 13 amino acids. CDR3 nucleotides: TGCGCCAGCAGCCGGGGGGGCCGCAATGAGCAGTTCTTC. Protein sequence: CASSRGGRNEQFF.

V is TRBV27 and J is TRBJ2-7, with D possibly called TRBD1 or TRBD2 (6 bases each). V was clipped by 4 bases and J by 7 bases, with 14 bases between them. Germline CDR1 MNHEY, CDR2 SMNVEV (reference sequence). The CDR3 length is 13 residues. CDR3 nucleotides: TGTGCCAGCAGTTCTGTTTGGGGGGCGGAGCAGTACTTC. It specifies CASSSVWGAEQYF.

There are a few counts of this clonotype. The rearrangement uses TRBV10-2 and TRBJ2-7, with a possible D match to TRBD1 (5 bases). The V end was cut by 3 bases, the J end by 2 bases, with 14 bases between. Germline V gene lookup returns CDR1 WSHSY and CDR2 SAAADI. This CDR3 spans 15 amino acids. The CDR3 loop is CASSEGRAAPYEQYF. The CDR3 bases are TGCGCCAGCAGTGAAGGCAGGGCAGCCCCCTACGAGCAGTACTTC.

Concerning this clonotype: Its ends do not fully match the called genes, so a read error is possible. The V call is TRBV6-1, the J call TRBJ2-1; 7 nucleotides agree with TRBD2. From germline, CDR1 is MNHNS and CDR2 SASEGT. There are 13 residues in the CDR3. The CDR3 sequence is CATSGTEYSEQFF. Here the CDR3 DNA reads TGTGCCACCAGCGGGACGGAGTACAGTGAGCAGTTCTTC.

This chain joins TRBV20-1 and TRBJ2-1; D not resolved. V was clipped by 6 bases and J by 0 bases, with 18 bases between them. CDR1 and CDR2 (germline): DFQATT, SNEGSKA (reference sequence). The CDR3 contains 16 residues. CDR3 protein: CSAEAWRRISYNEQFF. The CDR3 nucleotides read TGCAGTGCCGAGGCGTGGCGGCGGATCTCCTACAATGAGCAGTTCTTC.

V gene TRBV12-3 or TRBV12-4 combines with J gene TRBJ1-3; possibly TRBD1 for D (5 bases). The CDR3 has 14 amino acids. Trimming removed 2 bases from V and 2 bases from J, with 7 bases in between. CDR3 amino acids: CASSLIGAGNTIYF. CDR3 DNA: TGTGCCAGCAGTTTAATAGGGGCTGGAAACACCATATATTTT.

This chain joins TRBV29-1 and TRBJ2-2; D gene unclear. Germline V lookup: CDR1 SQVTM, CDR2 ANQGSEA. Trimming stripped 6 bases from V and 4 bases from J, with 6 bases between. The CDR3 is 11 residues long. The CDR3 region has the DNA TGCAGCGTCTGGGGCACCGGGGAGCTGTTTTTT. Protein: CSVWGTGELFF.

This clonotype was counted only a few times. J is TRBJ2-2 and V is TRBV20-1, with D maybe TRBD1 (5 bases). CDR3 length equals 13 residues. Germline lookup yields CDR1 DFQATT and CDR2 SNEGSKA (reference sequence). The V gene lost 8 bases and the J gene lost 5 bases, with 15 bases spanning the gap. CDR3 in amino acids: CSYYDSPTGELFF. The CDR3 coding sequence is TGCAGTTATTACGACAGCCCGACCGGGGAGCTGTTTTTT.

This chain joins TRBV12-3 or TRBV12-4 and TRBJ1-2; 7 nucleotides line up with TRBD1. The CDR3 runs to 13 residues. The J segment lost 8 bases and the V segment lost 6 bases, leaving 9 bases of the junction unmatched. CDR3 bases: TGTGCCAGCAGGACAGGGATTCGTGGCGGCTACACCTTC. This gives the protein CASRTGIRGGYTF.

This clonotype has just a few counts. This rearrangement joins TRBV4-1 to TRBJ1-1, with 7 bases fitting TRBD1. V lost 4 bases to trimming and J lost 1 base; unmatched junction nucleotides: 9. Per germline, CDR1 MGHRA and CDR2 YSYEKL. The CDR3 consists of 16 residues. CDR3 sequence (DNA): TGCGCCAGCAGCCCGAGCGAGGGGGCGACGAACACTGAAGCTTTCTTT. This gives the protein CASSPSEGATNTEAFF.

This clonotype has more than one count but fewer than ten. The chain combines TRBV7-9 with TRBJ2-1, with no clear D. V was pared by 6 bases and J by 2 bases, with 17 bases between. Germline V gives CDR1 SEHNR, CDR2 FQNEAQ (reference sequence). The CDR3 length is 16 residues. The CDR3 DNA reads TGTGCCAGCAGTTCGGTTGAGGTGGCAGCCTACAATGAGCAGTTCTTC. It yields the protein CASSSVEVAAYNEQFF.

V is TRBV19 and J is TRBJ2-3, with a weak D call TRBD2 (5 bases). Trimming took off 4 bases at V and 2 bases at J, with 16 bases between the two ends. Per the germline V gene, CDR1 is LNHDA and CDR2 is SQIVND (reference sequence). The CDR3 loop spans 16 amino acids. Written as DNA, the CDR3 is TGTGCCAGTAGTAAGTCCGGGGTCCCTTACACAGATACGCAGTATTTT. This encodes CASSKSGVPYTDTQYF.

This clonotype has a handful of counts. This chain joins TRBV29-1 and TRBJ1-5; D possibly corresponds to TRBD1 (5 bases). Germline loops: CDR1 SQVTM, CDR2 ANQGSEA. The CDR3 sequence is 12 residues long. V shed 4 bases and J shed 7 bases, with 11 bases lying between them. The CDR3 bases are TGCAGCGTTGCAGGGCCCGGGCAGCCCCAGCATTTT. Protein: CSVAGPGQPQHF.

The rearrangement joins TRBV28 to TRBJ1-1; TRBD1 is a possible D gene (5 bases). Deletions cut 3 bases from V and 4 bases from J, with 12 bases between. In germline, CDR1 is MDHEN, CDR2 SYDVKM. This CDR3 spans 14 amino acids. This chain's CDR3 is CASSFQGRATEAFF. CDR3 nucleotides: TGTGCCAGCAGTTTTCAGGGTAGGGCCACTGAAGCTTTCTTT.

The CDR3 protein is CASSDGPYGTYEQYF. The CDR3 nucleotides are TGTGCCAGCAGCGATGGACCCTACGGAACCTACGAGCAGTACTTC. V gene TRBV21-1 combines with J gene TRBJ2-7. TRBV21-1 constitutes a pseudogene. The CDR3 consists of 15 residues.

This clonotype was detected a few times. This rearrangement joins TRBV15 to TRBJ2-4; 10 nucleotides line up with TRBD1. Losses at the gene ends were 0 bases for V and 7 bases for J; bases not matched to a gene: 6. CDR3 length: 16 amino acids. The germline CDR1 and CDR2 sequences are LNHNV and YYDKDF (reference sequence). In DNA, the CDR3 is TGTGCCACCAGCAGAGATCTCGGACAGGGGGTGAACATTCAGTACTTC. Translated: CATSRDLGQGVNIQYF.

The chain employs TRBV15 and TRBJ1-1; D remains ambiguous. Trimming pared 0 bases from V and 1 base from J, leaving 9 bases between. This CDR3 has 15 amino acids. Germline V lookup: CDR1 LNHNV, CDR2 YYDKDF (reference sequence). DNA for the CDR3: TGTGCCACCAGCAGAGACCGGGAAACGAACACTGAAGCTTTCTTT. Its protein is CATSRDRETNTEAFF.

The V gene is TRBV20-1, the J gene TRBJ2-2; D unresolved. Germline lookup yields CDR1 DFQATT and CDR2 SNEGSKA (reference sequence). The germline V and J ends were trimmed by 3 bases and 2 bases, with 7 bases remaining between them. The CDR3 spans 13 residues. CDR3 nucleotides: TGCAGTGCTAGTATCTACAACACCGGGGAGCTGTTTTTT. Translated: CSASIYNTGELFF.

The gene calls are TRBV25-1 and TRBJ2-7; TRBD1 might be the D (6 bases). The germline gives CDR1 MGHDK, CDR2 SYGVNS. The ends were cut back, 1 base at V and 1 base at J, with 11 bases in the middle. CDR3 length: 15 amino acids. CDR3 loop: CASSEWDTTSYEQYF. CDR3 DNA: TGTGCCAGCAGTGAATGGGACACAACTTCCTACGAGCAGTACTTC.

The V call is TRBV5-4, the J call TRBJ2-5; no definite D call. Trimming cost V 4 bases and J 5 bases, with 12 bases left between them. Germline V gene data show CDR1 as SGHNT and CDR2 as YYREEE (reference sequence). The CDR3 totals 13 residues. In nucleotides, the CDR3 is TGTGCCAGCAGCGCACCCTCGGGCGAGACCCAGTACTTC. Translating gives CASSAPSGETQYF. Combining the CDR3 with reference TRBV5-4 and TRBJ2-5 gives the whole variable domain ETGVTQSPTHLIKTRGQQVTLRCSSQSGHNTVSWYQQALGQGPQFIFQYYREEENGRGNFPPRFSGLQFPNYSSELNVNALELDDSALYLCASSAPSGETQYFGPGTRLLVL.

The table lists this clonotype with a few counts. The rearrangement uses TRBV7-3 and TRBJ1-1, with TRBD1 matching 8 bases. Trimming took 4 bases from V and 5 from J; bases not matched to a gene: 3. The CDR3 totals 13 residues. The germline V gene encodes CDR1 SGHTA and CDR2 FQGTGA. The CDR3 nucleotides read TGTGCCAGCAGCTCGACAGGGGCAACTGAAGCTTTCTTT. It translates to CASSSTGATEAFF.

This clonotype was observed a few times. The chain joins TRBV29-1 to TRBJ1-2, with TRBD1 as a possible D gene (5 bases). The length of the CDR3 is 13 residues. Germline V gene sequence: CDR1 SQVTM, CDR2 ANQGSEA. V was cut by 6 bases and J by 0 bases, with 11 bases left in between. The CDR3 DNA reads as TGCAGCGTGGTCGGGGGAGCTAACTATGGCTACACCTTC. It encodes CSVVGGANYGYTF.

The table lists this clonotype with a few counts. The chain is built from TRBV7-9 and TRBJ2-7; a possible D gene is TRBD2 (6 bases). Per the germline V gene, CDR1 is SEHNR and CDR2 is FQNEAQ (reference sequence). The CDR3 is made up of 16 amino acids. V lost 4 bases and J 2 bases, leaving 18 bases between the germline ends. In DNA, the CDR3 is TGTGCCAGCAGCTCCGCCGGGGCGGGGTTAACCTACGAGCAGTACTTC. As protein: CASSSAGAGLTYEQYF.

DNA for the CDR3: TGTGCCACGGACAGGTCGGGGGATACGCAGTATTTT. Translation: CATDRSGDTQYF. The rearrangement links TRBV12-3 or TRBV12-4 to TRBJ2-3, with 7 bases fitting TRBD1. V shed 10 bases and J 6 bases; nucleotides not matched to a gene: 7. This CDR3 region has 12 residues.